These 14 T cell receptor beta chains were sequenced from one sample in a study of graft-versus-host responses after intestinal transplantation. Which antigens these TCRs recognize remains unknown. Sequencing was performed with immunoSEQ multiplex PCR; in TCRdb, only in-frame clones are kept and a portion is missing. This table has about 130,000 clones, about 92% appearing once. The sequencing used unstimulated CD4+ T cells sorted from spleen or lymph node cells, collected before intestinal transplant. These receptors came from a human donor who received an intestinal transplant.

V and J are TRBV25-1 and TRBJ2-1; D is unclear. This CDR3 spans 15 amino acids. Germline V CDR1 and CDR2: MGHDK, SYGVNS. The germline V and J ends were trimmed by 1 base and 0 bases, with 7 bases remaining between them. CDR3 coding DNA: TGTGCCAGCAGTGAATTTGGCAGCTCCTACAATGAGCAGTTCTTC. Amino acids: CASSEFGSSYNEQFF. Filled out from reference TRBV25-1 and TRBJ2-1, the complete variable domain reads EADIYQTPRYLVIGTGKKITLECSQTMGHDKMYWYQQDPGMELHLIHYSYGVNSTEKGDLSSESTVSRIRTEHFPLTLESARPSHTSQYLCASSEFGSSYNEQFFGPGTRLTVL.

The V gene is TRBV5-1, the J gene TRBJ2-1; possible D gene TRBD1, 6 bases. The CDR3 has 17 residues. V was shortened by 3 bases and J by 5 bases, with 21 bases between the two germline ends. Germline CDR1 reads SGHRS; CDR2 reads YFSETQ. CDR3 sequence (DNA): TGCGCCAGCAGCTCCTGGGACATCTCCTTAGGTGACAATGAGCAGTTCTTC. This encodes CASSSWDISLGDNEQFF.

The V call is TRBV5-1, the J call TRBJ1-1, with D perhaps TRBD1 (5 bases). V was trimmed by 4 bases and J by 6 bases, leaving 19 bases between them. Germline CDR1 reads SGHRS; CDR2 reads YFSETQ. This CDR3 contains 15 residues. CDR3 sequence: CASSLNRDRRPEAFF. CDR3 nucleotide sequence: TGCGCCAGCAGCCTTAACCGGGACCGTCGCCCTGAAGCTTTCTTT.

This clone was counted a single time. V is TRBV9 and J is TRBJ1-3, with a tentative D call TRBD1 (6 bases). The germline V gene has CDR1 SGDLS and CDR2 YYNGEE. The CDR3 runs to 17 residues. Between the trimmed V and J ends, which lost 4 bases and 2 bases, there was a span of 19 bases. For the CDR3, the DNA is TGTGCCAGCAGCCCCTTTATTGGACAGCTAACTGGAAACACCATATATTTT. It specifies CASSPFIGQLTGNTIYF.

The chain recombines TRBV6-1 with TRBJ2-3, with TRBD2 identical over 8 bases. This CDR3 comprises 15 residues. Trimming took 8 bases from V and 11 from J; bases not matched to a gene: 18. Germline CDR1 is MNHNS and CDR2 is SASEGT. CDR3 DNA: TGTGCCAGCCTATCGGGGCTAGCGGGTGACTTTCTGCAGTATTTT. It yields the protein CASLSGLAGDFLQYF.

The chain joins TRBV7-9 to TRBJ1-1; D not certain. The germline gives CDR1 SEHNR, CDR2 FQNEAQ (reference sequence). The V gene lost 5 bases and the J gene lost 9 bases, with 13 bases spanning the gap. The length of the CDR3 is 12 residues. CDR3 bases: TGTGCCAGCAGCCCCACGGCGGGGAAAGCTTTCTTT. It translates to CASSPTAGKAFF.

Only a few counts were recorded for this clone. The rearrangement uses TRBV7-9 and TRBJ1-3, with 9 bases aligning to TRBD1. Germline V gene data show CDR1 as SEHNR and CDR2 as FQNEAQ (reference sequence). The CDR3 extends over 16 amino acids. V lost 0 bases to trimming and J lost 4 bases; unmatched junction nucleotides: 4. The CDR3 DNA follows: TGTGCCAGCAGCTTAGCCGGGACAGGGCAAGGAAACACCATATATTTT. Translation: CASSLAGTGQGNTIYF.

The chain recombines TRBV29-1 with TRBJ1-1; D call uncertain. The V gene lost 4 bases and the J gene lost 0 bases, with 3 bases spanning the gap. Germline assignment: CDR1 SQVTM and CDR2 ANQGSEA. This CDR3 has 11 residues. For the CDR3, the DNA is TGCAGCGTTGGTGTGAACACTGAAGCTTTCTTT. Its protein product is CSVGVNTEAFF.

The CDR3: CASSLDLLADVRSYNSPLHF. In DNA, the CDR3 is TGTGCCAGCAGCTTAGATCTACTCGCGGACGTCCGCTCCTATAATTCACCCCTCCACTTT. The chain recombines TRBV11-2 with TRBJ1-6, with D uncertain. Germline assignment: CDR1 SGHAT and CDR2 FQNNGV. The V and J ends lost 0 bases and 0 bases respectively, with 18 bases between them. This CDR3 comprises 20 residues. Full variable domain (missing parts from reference TRBV11-2 and TRBJ1-6): EAGVAQSPRYKIIEKRQSVAFWCNPISGHATLYWYQQILGQGPKLLIQFQNNGVVDDSQLPKDRFSAERLKGVDSTLKIQPAKLEDSAVYLCASSLDLLADVRSYNSPLHFGNGTRLTVT.

The rearrangement links TRBV6-6 to TRBJ1-4; the D gene is possibly TRBD1 (6 bases). The length of the CDR3 is 15 residues. Trimming left V 0 bases short and J 8 bases short, with 13 bases between. CDR1 and CDR2 from the germline V gene are MNHNY and SVGAGI (reference sequence). Written as DNA, the CDR3 is TGTGCCAGCAGTTACTCAGGGGGAGGGAGAGAAAAACTGTTTTTT. Its translation is CASSYSGGGREKLFF.

This chain links TRBV5-4 with TRBJ2-7; TRBD2 matches 8 bases. J was trimmed by 4 bases and V by 0 bases; bases with no gene match: 12. The CDR3 loop spans 17 amino acids. Looked up from germline, CDR1 is SGHNT and CDR2 is YYREEE (reference sequence). The CDR3: CASSLAGGSRALYEQYF. For the CDR3, the DNA is TGTGCCAGCAGCTTGGCGGGAGGGTCGAGGGCTTTATACGAGCAGTACTTC.

The rearrangement joins TRBV5-4 to TRBJ2-4, with D unresolved. The CDR3 is 15 residues long. V shed 4 bases and J shed 0 bases, with 11 bases lying between them. Looked up from germline, CDR1 is SGHNT and CDR2 is YYREEE (reference sequence). The CDR3 spells CASSRTDLAKNIQYF. For the CDR3, the DNA is TGTGCCAGCAGCCGGACGGATCTAGCCAAAAACATTCAGTACTTC. Filled out from reference TRBV5-4 and TRBJ2-4, the complete variable domain reads ETGVTQSPTHLIKTRGQQVTLRCSSQSGHNTVSWYQQALGQGPQFIFQYYREEENGRGNFPPRFSGLQFPNYSSELNVNALELDDSALYLCASSRTDLAKNIQYFGAGTRLSVL.

The V and J genes are TRBV19 and TRBJ2-4; TRBD2 matches 8 bases. Germline V gives CDR1 LNHDA, CDR2 SQIVND (reference sequence). This CDR3 is 15 amino acids long. J lost 1 base, V lost 5 bases, and 4 bases had no gene match. The CDR3, as DNA: TGTGCCAGTAGTTTCGGGGGGGCGGCCAAAAACATTCAGTACTTC. Its translation: CASSFGGAAKNIQYF.

This sequence joins TRBV6-6 and TRBJ2-6, with D possibly being TRBD2 (6 bases). The CDR3 sequence is 16 residues long. Between the trimmed V and J ends, which lost 2 bases and 2 bases, there was a span of 10 bases. Germline V gives CDR1 MNHNY, CDR2 SVGAGI (reference sequence). The DNA of the CDR3 is TGTGCCAGCAGTTACCGGGGAGGCCCTGGGGCCAACGTCCTGACTTTC. This translates into CASSYRGGPGANVLTF.